This TCR beta chain was retrieved from a study of response to subunit inactivated influenza vaccine. Details on this clonotype: Its target is not known.

TCRdb re-called the RT-PCR reads through MiXCR, storing one row per CDR3 protein. The data contain roughly 520,000 distinct CDR3 sequences, about 25% of them singletons. After removal of 6 bases from V and 1 base from J, the junction contained 5 bases not matched to a gene. Germline CDR1 ENHRY, CDR2 SYGVKD. CDR3 length: 14 residues. Study outcomes and limitations: Each seasonal influenza vaccination recruits few new T cells, the authors suggested.

The rearrangement joins TRBV10-3 to TRBJ1-1; 7 bases map to TRBD1. The TCR was taken from a man in his fifties who received an inactivated influenza vaccine. This specimen consisted of CD4+ T cells sorted from PBMCs, obtained 5 days after vaccination. The CDR3 spells CAIRIQGTNTEAFF. The CDR3 DNA reads as TGTGCCATCAGGATACAGGGGACGAACACTGAAGCTTTCTTT.